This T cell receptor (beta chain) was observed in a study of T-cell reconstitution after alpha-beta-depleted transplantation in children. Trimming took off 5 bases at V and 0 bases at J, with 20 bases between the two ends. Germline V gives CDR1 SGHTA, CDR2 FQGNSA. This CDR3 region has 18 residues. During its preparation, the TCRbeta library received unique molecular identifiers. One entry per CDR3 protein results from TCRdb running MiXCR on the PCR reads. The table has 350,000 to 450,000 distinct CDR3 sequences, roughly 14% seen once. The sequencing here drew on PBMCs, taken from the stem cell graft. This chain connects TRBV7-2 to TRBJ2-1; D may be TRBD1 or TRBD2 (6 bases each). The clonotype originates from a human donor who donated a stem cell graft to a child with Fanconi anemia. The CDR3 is CASSPRGVGRISYNEQFF. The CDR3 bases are TGTGCCAGCAGCCCGAGGGGGGTGGGCAGGATCTCCTACAATGAGCAGTTCTTC.